This T cell receptor (beta chain) was captured in a study of blood T cell repertoires in COVID-19. About the research overall: Sites in the United States, Italy and Spain provided acute and convalescent COVID-19 samples. From T cells, B-cell-depleted T cells, or PBMCs came the material, which was cDNA or gDNA.

In the authors' methods: Quantification of nucleated cells was approximated via reference gene primer amplification. TCRdb keeps only in-frame clones here, not all; method: immunoSEQ multiplex PCR. That table gives V, J and clone size, and the DNA gave D and trimming. This sample carries 140,000 to 150,000 clones, 80% to 90% of them seen once, and the ten largest clones take just under 3%. CDR1 and CDR2 from the germline V gene are GTSNPN and SVGIG (reference sequence). This CDR3 has 15 residues. V was clipped by 1 base and J by 2 bases, with 14 bases between them. The V gene is TRBV30, the J gene TRBJ1-2, with D perhaps matching TRBD1 (6 bases). The receptor comes from a man aged 55 to 70 with active or convalescent COVID-19. The source material was peripheral blood. CDR3 region: CAWSASRTANYGYTF. In DNA, the CDR3 is TGTGCCTGGAGTGCGAGTAGGACAGCCAACTATGGCTACACCTTC. Variable domain in full (rest from reference TRBV30 and TRBJ1-2): SQTIHQWPATLVQPVGSPLSLECTVEGTSNPNLYWYRQAAGRGLQLLFYSVGIGQISSEVPQNLSASRPQDRQFILSSKKLLLSDSGFYLCAWSASRTANYGYTFGSGTRLTVV.